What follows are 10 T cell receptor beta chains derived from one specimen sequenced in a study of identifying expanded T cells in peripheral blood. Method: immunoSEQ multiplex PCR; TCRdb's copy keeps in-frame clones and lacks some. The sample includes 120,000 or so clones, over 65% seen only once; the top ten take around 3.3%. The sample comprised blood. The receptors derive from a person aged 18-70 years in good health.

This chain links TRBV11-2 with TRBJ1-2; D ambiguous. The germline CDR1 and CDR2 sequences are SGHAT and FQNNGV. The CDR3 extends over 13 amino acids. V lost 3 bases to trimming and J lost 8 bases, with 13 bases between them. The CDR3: CASSFLGSNGYTF. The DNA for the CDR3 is TGTGCCAGCAGCTTCCTGGGCAGCAACGGCTACACCTTC.

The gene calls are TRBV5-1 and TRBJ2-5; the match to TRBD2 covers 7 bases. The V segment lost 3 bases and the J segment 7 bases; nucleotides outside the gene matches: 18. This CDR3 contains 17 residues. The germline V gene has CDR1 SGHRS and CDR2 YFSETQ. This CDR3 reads CASSSSPSGAQERTQYF. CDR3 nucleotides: TGCGCCAGCAGCTCTTCTCCTAGCGGCGCCCAAGAAAGGACCCAGTACTTC. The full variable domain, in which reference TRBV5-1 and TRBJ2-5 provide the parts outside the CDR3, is KAGVTQTPRYLIKTRGQQVTLSCSPISGHRSVSWYQQTPGQGLQFLFEYFSETQRNKGNFPGRFSGRQFSNSRSEMNVSTLELGDSALYLCASSSSPSGAQERTQYFGPGTRLLVL.

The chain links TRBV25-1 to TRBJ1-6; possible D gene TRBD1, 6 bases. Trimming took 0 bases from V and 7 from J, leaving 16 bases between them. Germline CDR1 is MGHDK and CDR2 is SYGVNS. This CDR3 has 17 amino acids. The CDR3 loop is CASSEYLTGPWNSPLHF. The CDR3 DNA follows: TGTGCCAGCAGTGAATACTTAACAGGGCCTTGGAATTCACCCCTCCACTTT.

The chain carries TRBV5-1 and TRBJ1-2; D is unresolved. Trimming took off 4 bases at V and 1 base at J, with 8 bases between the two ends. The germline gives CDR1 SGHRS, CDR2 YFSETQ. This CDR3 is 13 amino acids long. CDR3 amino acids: CASSPPSNYGYTF. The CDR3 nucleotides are TGCGCCAGCAGCCCCCCGAGTAACTATGGCTACACCTTC.

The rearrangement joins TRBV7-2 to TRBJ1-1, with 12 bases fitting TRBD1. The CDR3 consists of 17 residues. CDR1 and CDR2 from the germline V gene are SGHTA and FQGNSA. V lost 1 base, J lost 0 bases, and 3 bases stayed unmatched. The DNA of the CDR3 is TGTGCCAGCAGCTTAGGGGGGACAGGGGGCTTGAACACTGAAGCTTTCTTT. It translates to CASSLGGTGGLNTEAFF.

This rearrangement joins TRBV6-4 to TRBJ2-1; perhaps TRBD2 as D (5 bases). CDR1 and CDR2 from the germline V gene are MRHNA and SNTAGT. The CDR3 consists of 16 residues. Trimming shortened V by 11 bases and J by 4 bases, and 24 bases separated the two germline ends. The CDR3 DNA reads TGTGCCCCAAACCAGGAAGCACTAGTGGAGTACAATGAGCAGTTCTTC. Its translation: CAPNQEALVEYNEQFF.

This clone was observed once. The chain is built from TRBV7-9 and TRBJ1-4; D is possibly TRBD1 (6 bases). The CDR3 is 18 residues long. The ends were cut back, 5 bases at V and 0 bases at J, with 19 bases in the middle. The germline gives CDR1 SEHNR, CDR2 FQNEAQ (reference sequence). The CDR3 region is CASSVGGPQGPTNEKLFF. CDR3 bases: TGTGCCAGCAGCGTAGGGGGGCCACAGGGACCAACTAATGAAAAACTGTTTTTT.

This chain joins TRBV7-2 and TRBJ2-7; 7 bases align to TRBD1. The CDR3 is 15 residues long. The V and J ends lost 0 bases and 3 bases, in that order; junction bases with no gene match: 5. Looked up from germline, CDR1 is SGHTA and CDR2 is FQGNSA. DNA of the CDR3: TGTGCCAGCAGCTTAGCGACAGGGTCTTACTACGAGCAGTACTTC. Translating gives CASSLATGSYYEQYF.

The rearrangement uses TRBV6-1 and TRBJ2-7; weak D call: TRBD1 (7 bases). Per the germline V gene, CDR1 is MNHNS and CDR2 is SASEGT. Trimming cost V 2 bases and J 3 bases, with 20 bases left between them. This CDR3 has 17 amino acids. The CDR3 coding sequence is TGTGCCAGCAGTGAATCTCTTGGGGGGACAGAGGGCTACGAGCAGTACTTC. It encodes CASSESLGGTEGYEQYF.

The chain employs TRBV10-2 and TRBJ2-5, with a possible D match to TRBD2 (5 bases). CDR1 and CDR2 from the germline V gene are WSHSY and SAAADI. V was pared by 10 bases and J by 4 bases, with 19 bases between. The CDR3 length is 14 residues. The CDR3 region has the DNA TGCGCCACCCTTGGACTCCTAGTTCCAGAGACCCAGTACTTC. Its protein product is CATLGLLVPETQYF.